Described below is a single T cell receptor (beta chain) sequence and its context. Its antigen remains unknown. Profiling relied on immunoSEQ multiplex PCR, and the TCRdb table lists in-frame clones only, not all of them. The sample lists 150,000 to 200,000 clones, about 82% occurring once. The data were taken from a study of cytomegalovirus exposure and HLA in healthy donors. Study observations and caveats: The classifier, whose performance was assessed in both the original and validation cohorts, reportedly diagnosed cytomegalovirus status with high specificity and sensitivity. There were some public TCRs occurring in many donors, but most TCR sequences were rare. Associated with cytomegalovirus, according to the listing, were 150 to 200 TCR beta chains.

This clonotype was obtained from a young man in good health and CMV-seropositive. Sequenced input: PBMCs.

The chain's CDR3 is CASSLIGRTGPDTQYF. The DNA of the CDR3 is TGTGCCAGCAGTCTTATTGGGCGGACAGGGCCAGATACGCAGTATTTT. The chain joins TRBV27 to TRBJ2-3; 8 bases align to TRBD1. The junction had 11 bases not matched to a gene; V was cut back by 5 bases and J by 4 bases. CDR1 is MNHEY, CDR2 SMNVEV, per germline (reference sequence). The CDR3 has 16 residues.